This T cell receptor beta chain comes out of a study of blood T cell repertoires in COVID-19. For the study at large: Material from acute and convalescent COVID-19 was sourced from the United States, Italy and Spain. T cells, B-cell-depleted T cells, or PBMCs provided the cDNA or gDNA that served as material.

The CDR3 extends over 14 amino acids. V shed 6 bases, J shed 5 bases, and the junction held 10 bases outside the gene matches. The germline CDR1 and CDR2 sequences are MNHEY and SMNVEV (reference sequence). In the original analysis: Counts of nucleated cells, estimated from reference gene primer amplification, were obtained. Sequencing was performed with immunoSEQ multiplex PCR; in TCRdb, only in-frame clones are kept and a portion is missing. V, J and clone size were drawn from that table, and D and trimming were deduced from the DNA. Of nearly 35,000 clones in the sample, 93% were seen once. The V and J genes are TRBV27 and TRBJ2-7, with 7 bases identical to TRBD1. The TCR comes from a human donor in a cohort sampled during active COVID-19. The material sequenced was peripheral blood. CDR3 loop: CASSTGTVPNEQYF. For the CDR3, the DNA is TGTGCCAGCAGCACCGGGACAGTCCCAAACGAGCAGTACTTC.